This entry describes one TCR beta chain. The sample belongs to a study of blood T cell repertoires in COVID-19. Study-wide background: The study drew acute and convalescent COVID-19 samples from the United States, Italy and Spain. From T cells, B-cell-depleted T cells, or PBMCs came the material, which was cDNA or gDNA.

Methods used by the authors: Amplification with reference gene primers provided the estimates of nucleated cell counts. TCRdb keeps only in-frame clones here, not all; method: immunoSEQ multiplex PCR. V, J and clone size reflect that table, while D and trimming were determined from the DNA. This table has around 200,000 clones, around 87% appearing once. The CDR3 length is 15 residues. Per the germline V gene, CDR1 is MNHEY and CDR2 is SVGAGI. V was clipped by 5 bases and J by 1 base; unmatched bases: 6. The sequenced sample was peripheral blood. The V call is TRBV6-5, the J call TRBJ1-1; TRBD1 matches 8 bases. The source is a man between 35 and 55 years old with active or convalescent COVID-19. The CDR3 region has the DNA TGTGCCAGCAGTCTATCCGGGACAGGGAACACTGAAGCTTTCTTT. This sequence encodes CASSLSGTGNTEAFF.